Below, 19 T cell receptor beta chains from the same sample are listed, as sequenced in a study of OX40 agonist ivuxolimab in advanced cancers. Profiled with immunoSEQ multiplex PCR; TCRdb holds only in-frame clones, not every one. The sample lists tens of thousands of clones, nearly 80% seen once, with 4% to 4.5% in the top ten. Sequencing was performed on CD4+ or CD8+ T cells sorted from blood, taken in a trial of the OX40 agonist ivuxolimab. The receptors here all came from an adult with an advanced solid tumor such as melanoma, head and neck, liver or kidney cancer.

The sample holds a few counts of this clone. The chain uses TRBV4-2 and TRBJ2-3; 10 bases are a match to TRBD1. CDR3 length: 17 amino acids. Unmatched junction bases numbered 8, after V lost 2 bases and J lost 3 bases. Per germline, CDR1 LGHNA and CDR2 YNFKEQ. The CDR3 bases are TGTGCCAGCAGCCAACCTACGGGGGGACAGGGGACAGATACGCAGTATTTT. Its translation is CASSQPTGGQGTDTQYF.

The V and J genes are TRBV14 and TRBJ1-1, with D perhaps matching TRBD1 (5 bases). From germline, CDR1 is SGHDN and CDR2 FVKESK. This CDR3 has 13 amino acids. V lost 5 bases and J lost 0, with 7 bases in between. CDR3 residues: CASSAGLNTEAFF. The CDR3 nucleotides read TGTGCCAGCAGCGCAGGGTTGAACACTGAAGCTTTCTTT.

The chain employs TRBV6-6 and TRBJ1-2; 8 nucleotides line up with TRBD1. Unmatched junction bases numbered 4, after V lost 2 bases and J lost 2 bases. CDR1 is MNHNY, CDR2 SVGAGI, per germline (reference sequence). This CDR3 spans 15 amino acids. CDR3 sequence (DNA): TGTGCCAGCAGTTACCCTACAGGGGGGAACTATGGCTACACCTTC. The encoded protein is CASSYPTGGNYGYTF.

The chain couples TRBV6-5 to TRBJ1-2, with TRBD1 identical over 9 bases. V gave up 5 bases and J gave up 5 bases; unmatched junction bases: 6. Germline CDR1 and CDR2: MNHEY and SVGAGI. This CDR3 comprises 14 residues. In DNA form, the CDR3 reads TGTGCCAGCAGTGAAGGGGACAGGGCGTATGGCTACACCTTC. As protein: CASSEGDRAYGYTF.

This clone has only one observation. The chain links TRBV25-1 to TRBJ1-1, with D possibly matching TRBD1 (5 bases). Germline-derived CDR1 and CDR2 are MGHDK and SYGVNS. The CDR3 contains 15 residues. Trimming took 2 bases from V and 7 from J, leaving 17 bases between them. CDR3 in amino acids: CASSEEGRRTGEAFF. DNA of the CDR3: TGTGCCAGCAGTGAAGAGGGACGCCGAACAGGTGAAGCTTTCTTT. The whole variable domain, filled in from reference TRBV25-1 and TRBJ1-1, reads EADIYQTPRYLVIGTGKKITLECSQTMGHDKMYWYQQDPGMELHLIHYSYGVNSTEKGDLSSESTVSRIRTEHFPLTLESARPSHTSQYLCASSEEGRRTGEAFFGQGTRLTVV.

The gene calls are TRBV11-2 and TRBJ1-2; 8 bases map to TRBD1. V dropped 1 base and J dropped 4; count of bases not matched to a gene: 2. Germline V gene sequence: CDR1 SGHAT, CDR2 FQNNGV. The CDR3 covers 14 residues. The chain's CDR3 is CASSLVDRGYGYTF. The CDR3 DNA reads TGTGCCAGCAGCTTAGTCGACAGGGGCTATGGCTACACCTTC.

The chain has TRBV5-4 and TRBJ2-2, with a weak D call TRBD1 (5 bases). Trimming removed 3 bases at V and 0 bases at J, with 15 bases between. Germline V gives CDR1 SGHNT, CDR2 YYREEE (reference sequence). The CDR3 runs 17 residues. The CDR3 region is CASSSTYRTANTGELFF. Written as DNA, the CDR3 is TGTGCCAGCAGCTCGACTTACAGGACCGCGAACACCGGGGAGCTGTTTTTT.

The genes are TRBV19 and TRBJ1-4; no reliable D call. The CDR3 is made up of 13 amino acids. Germline-derived CDR1 and CDR2 are LNHDA and SQIVND (reference sequence). The V end lost 3 bases, the J end lost 7 bases, and 9 bases lay between the germline ends. The CDR3 bases are TGTGCCAGTAGTATTGGAGGAAGTGAAAAACTGTTTTTT. As protein: CASSIGGSEKLFF. The entire variable domain, with the rest obtained from reference TRBV19 and TRBJ1-4, is as follows: DGGITQSPKYLFRKEGQNVTLSCEQNLNHDAMYWYRQDPGQGLRLIYYSQIVNDFQKGDIAEGYSVSREKKESFPLTVTSAQKNPTAFYLCASSIGGSEKLFFGSGTQLSVL.

V usage is TRBV2 and J usage is TRBJ2-7; D may be TRBD2 (5 bases). Germline V lookup: CDR1 SNHLY, CDR2 FYNNEI. The CDR3 is made up of 13 amino acids. V was shortened by 6 bases and J by 6 bases, with 15 bases between the two germline ends. CDR3 loop: CASSLKPGSEQYF. As DNA, the CDR3 is TGTGCCAGCAGCCTTAAACCGGGAAGCGAGCAGTACTTC.

V and J are TRBV15 and TRBJ1-5; D unresolved. The germline V gene encodes CDR1 LNHNV and CDR2 YYDKDF (reference sequence). The CDR3 totals 15 residues. Deletions cut 0 bases from V and 4 bases from J, with 10 bases between. CDR3: CATSREGAGNQPQHF. CDR3 nucleotides: TGTGCCACCAGCAGAGAAGGTGCTGGGAATCAGCCCCAGCATTTT.

This chain uses TRBV6-5 with TRBJ1-5; D is unclear. The CDR3 consists of 12 residues. CDR1 is MNHEY and CDR2 is SVGAGI in the germline V gene. Deletions cut 7 bases from V and 3 bases from J, with 7 bases between. In DNA, the CDR3 is TGTGCCAGCACTATCCCCAATCAGCCCCAGCATTTT. Its protein is CASTIPNQPQHF.

The chain uses TRBV25-1 and TRBJ1-1; D not resolved. CDR1 MGHDK and CDR2 SYGVNS come from the germline V gene. The length of the CDR3 is 14 residues. The V and J ends lost 2 bases and 5 bases respectively, with 12 bases between them. CDR3 loop: CASSEGTVGTEAFF. CDR3 DNA sequence: TGTGCCAGCAGTGAAGGAACCGTAGGGACTGAAGCTTTCTTT.

The chain is built from TRBV19 and TRBJ1-3; D uncertain. This CDR3 spans 14 amino acids. Trimming removed 5 bases from V and 4 bases from J, with 12 bases in between. Germline V gene sequence: CDR1 LNHDA, CDR2 SQIVND (reference sequence). CDR3 residues: CASSGQAVGNTIYF. The CDR3 nucleotides are TGTGCCAGTAGTGGGCAGGCGGTCGGAAACACCATATATTTT. The full variable domain, rest sourced from reference TRBV19 and TRBJ1-3, is DGGITQSPKYLFRKEGQNVTLSCEQNLNHDAMYWYRQDPGQGLRLIYYSQIVNDFQKGDIAEGYSVSREKKESFPLTVTSAQKNPTAFYLCASSGQAVGNTIYFGEGSWLTVV.

This clone was found once. V and J are TRBV5-5 and TRBJ1-5; 7 bases match TRBD1. Per germline, CDR1 SGHKS and CDR2 YYEKEE (reference sequence). This CDR3 is built from 14 residues. V shed 4 bases and J 1 base; nucleotides not matched to a gene: 2. The CDR3 DNA reads as TGTGCCAGCAGCCAGACAGGGAGCAATCAGCCCCAGCATTTT. Protein: CASSQTGSNQPQHF.

The V gene is TRBV7-9, the J gene TRBJ1-6; no clear D gene. Germline V gene sequence: CDR1 SEHNR, CDR2 FQNEAQ (reference sequence). The CDR3 loop spans 15 amino acids. Trimming took 1 base from V and 6 from J, leaving 10 bases between them. The CDR3, as DNA: TGTGCCAGCAGCTTAGAAGGGCGGACTAATTCACCCCTCCACTTT. This encodes CASSLEGRTNSPLHF.

This clone has a single count. The chain is built from TRBV11-2 and TRBJ2-3; 9 bases are shared with TRBD2. There are 15 residues in the CDR3. J gave up 5 bases and V 8 bases, and 11 bases lay outside the gene matches. Germline V gene sequence: CDR1 SGHAT, CDR2 FQNNGV. The CDR3 loop reads CASRWGGLAKDTQYF. Written as DNA, the CDR3 is TGTGCCAGCCGTTGGGGGGGACTAGCTAAAGATACGCAGTATTTT.

The V call is TRBV7-2, the J call TRBJ1-1; no firm D call. V was trimmed by 1 base and J by 4 bases, leaving 10 bases between them. CDR3 length equals 14 residues. The germline V gene has CDR1 SGHTA and CDR2 FQGNSA. CDR3 amino acids: CASSLEAGSTEAFF. The DNA of the CDR3 is TGTGCCAGCAGCTTAGAGGCCGGGAGCACTGAAGCTTTCTTT.

The table lists this clone with a count of one. The chain links TRBV19 to TRBJ1-6, with D hard to call. This CDR3 comprises 15 residues. Germline V gene data show CDR1 as LNHDA and CDR2 as SQIVND (reference sequence). Trimming removed 5 bases at V and 4 bases at J, with 12 bases between. CDR3 in DNA: TGTGCCAGTAGTGGCACCACATTTTATAATTCACCCCTCCACTTT. Translation gives CASSGTTFYNSPLHF.

The chain is built from TRBV2 and TRBJ2-4; D remains ambiguous. In germline, CDR1 is SNHLY, CDR2 FYNNEI. Trimming stripped 6 bases from V and 1 base from J, with 10 bases between. The CDR3 is made up of 14 amino acids. The CDR3 nucleotides are TGTGCCAGCAGAACAGTCGTGGCCAAAAACATTCAGTACTTC. As protein: CASRTVVAKNIQYF.